The source of this TCR beta chain is a study of CD8 T cells in Susac syndrome. There are 19 residues in the CDR3. Germline V gene sequence: CDR1 LGHNA, CDR2 YSLEER. V lost 0 bases, J lost 1 base, and 11 bases stayed unmatched. RNA amounts of roughly 0.45 to 1 ug underwent reverse transcription with random hexamers. TCRdb reprocessed the immunoSEQ multiplex PCR reads via MiXCR and lists one record per CDR3 protein. The sample records about 190,000 distinct CDR3 sequences, roughly 95% being singletons. The origin of this receptor is a human donor in good health. J is TRBJ2-3 and V is TRBV4-3, with TRBD2 matching over 9 bases. Material: CD4+ T cells from PBMCs. In DNA, the CDR3 is TGCGCCAGCAGCCAAGACGGCGCGGGGGGGCCTGGGGGCACAGATACGCAGTATTTT. Translating gives CASSQDGAGGPGGTDTQYF.